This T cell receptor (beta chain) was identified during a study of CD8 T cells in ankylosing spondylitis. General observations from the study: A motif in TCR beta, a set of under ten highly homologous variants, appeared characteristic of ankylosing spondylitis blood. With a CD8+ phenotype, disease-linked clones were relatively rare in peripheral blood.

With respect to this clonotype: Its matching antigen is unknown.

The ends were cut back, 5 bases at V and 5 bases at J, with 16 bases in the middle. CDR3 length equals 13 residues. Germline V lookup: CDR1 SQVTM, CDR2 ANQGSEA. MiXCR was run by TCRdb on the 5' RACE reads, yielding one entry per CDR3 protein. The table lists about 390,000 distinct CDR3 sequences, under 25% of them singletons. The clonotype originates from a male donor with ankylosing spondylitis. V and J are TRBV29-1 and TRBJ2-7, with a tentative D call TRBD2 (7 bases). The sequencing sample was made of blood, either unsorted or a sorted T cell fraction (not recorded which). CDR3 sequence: CSVRWGGPDEQYF. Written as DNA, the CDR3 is TGCAGCGTTCGCTGGGGGGGGCCGGACGAGCAGTACTTC.